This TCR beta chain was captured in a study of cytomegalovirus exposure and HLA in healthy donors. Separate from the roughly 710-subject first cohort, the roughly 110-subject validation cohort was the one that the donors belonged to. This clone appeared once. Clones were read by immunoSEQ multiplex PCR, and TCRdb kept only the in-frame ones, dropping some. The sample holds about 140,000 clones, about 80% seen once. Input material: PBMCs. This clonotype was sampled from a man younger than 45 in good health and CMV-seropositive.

The CDR3 loop is CAWSRQGKIQETQYF. CDR3 nucleotide sequence: TGTGCCTGGAGTCGGCAGGGCAAGATCCAAGAGACCCAGTACTTC. The gene calls are TRBV30 and TRBJ2-5; a possible D gene is TRBD1 (5 bases). Trimming left V 2 bases short and J 1 base short, with 14 bases between. In germline, CDR1 is GTSNPN, CDR2 SVGIG (reference sequence). CDR3 length equals 15 residues.